This T cell receptor (beta chain) stems from a study of monozygotic twins with inflammatory bowel disease. A note on this clonotype: The antigen is undetermined.

TCRdb reworked the 5' RACE reads into one entry per CDR3 protein, no DNA. Recorded for this sample: more than 350,000 distinct CDR3 sequences. Points from the study as a whole: Relative clonotype sharing with others was diminished in IBD patients versus healthy twins, particularly with disease activity.

Germline V CDR1 and CDR2: SGHTA, FQGNSA. The CDR3 covers 14 residues. This sequence originates from a human donor with ulcerative colitis or Crohn's disease, or a healthy co-twin of an affected twin (not recorded which). The rearrangement uses TRBV7-2 and TRBJ2-7; TCRdb calls TRBD1, which cannot be checked without DNA. The sequenced sample consisted of blood. Here the CDR3 reads CASSFSGGSYEQYF.